Listed below are T cell receptor beta chains from one sample, sequenced in a study of T-cell reconstitution after alpha-beta-depleted transplantation in children. In TCRdb, the PCR reads were re-called with MiXCR into one record per CDR3 protein. The table records 350,000 to 450,000 distinct CDR3 sequences, about a fifth of them present only once. Source: PBMCs from the stem cell graft donor, taken from the stem cell graft. Receptors were obtained from a human donor who donated a stem cell graft to a child with acute myeloid leukemia. Both conserved end residues are part of each CDR3. Fields, in order: V gene, J gene, CDR3 protein.

v_call: TRBV29-1
j_call: TRBJ2-7
cdr3_aa: CSVGGQAGPYEQYF

v_call: TRBV24-1
j_call: TRBJ1-6
cdr3_aa: CATSDQTEYNSPLHF

v_call: TRBV6-1
j_call: TRBJ2-1
cdr3_aa: CASSLPSGRDPEQFF

v_call: TRBV7-6
j_call: TRBJ2-7
cdr3_aa: CASSSRARTYEQYF

v_call: TRBV12-3/TRBV12-4
j_call: TRBJ2-5
cdr3_aa: CASRGGLAGVIGWETQYF

v_call: TRBV11-1
j_call: TRBJ2-1
cdr3_aa: CASSLGGLAGGPVETDEQFF

v_call: TRBV7-2
j_call: TRBJ1-4
cdr3_aa: CASSFTTNEKLFF

v_call: TRBV20-1
j_call: TRBJ2-7
cdr3_aa: CSARDTGRVDEQYF

v_call: TRBV12-3/TRBV12-4
j_call: TRBJ2-4
cdr3_aa: CASSFPGSPKYF

v_call: TRBV28
j_call: TRBJ1-1
cdr3_aa: CAFSMGQLNTEAFF

v_call: TRBV10-3
j_call: TRBJ2-3
cdr3_aa: CAISESLGSESDTQYF

v_call: TRBV4-1
j_call: TRBJ2-1
cdr3_aa: CASSPDKGALGTGGLNEQFF

v_call: TRBV20-1
j_call: TRBJ1-1
cdr3_aa: CSASSFNTEAFF

v_call: TRBV6-1
j_call: TRBJ2-1
cdr3_aa: CASTQAVSSYNEQFF

v_call: TRBV29-1
j_call: TRBJ2-1
cdr3_aa: CSVEEANEQFF

v_call: TRBV4-3
j_call: TRBJ1-5
cdr3_aa: CASSQIRTGQGPQHF

v_call: TRBV4-3
j_call: TRBJ2-4
cdr3_aa: CASSLEPKAKNIQYF

v_call: TRBV29-1
j_call: TRBJ1-3
cdr3_aa: CSVEATGRGNTIYF

v_call: TRBV5-5
j_call: TRBJ1-4
cdr3_aa: CASSSGIAEKLFF

v_call: TRBV12-3/TRBV12-4
j_call: TRBJ2-2
cdr3_aa: CASSLAGGHSGELFF

v_call: TRBV10-3
j_call: TRBJ1-2
cdr3_aa: CAIKFGTGDGYTF

v_call: TRBV10-2
j_call: TRBJ1-1
cdr3_aa: CASSELGPRSSGEAFF